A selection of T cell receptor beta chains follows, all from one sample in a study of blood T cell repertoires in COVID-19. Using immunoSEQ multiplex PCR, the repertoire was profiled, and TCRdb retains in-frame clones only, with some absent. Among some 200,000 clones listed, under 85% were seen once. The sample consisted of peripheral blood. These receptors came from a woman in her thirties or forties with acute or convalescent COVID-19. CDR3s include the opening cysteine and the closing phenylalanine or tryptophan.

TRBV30 CAWSVTSFIQYF
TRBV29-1 CSVGQGSQPQHF
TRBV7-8 CASSLHSGTGSLAEAFF
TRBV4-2 CASSQVGSSSGGRGEAQYF
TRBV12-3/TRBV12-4 CASNTWGRGYTF
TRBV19 CASINDRVAANTGELFF
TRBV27 CASSSRQGLGVFEKLFF
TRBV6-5 CASRPGLLAPEQYF
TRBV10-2 CASSESKDRDSYEQYF
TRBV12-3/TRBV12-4 CASSFRNQPQHF
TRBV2 CASSEVGLAYEQYF
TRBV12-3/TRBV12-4 CASSLASGETQYF
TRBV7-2 CASSLQTGDPYEQYF
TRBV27 CASSLFRGNEQFF
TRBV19 CASRQGSYEQYF
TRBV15 CATSTGLAVTDEQYF
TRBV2 CASERQVNTEAFF
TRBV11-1 CASSLHDSEAFF
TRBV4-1 CASSQDRRGSGLTDTQYF
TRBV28 CASSLWDRGFEQYF
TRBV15 CATSIGPRVNQPQHF
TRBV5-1 CASSSGFPESGIQYF
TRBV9 CASKGRGEQFF
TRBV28 CATLSSLAGEAGELFF
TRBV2 CASSELGDRGDQETQYF
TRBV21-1 CASGDTELGSPLHF
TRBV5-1 CASSSSGGSYNEQFF